This is a list of T cell receptor beta chains from one sample in a study of response to subunit inactivated influenza vaccine. Each CDR3 protein is one row after TCRdb ran MiXCR on the RT-PCR reads. The sample lists 600,000 to 700,000 distinct CDR3 sequences, 14% occurring once. Specimen: PBMCs from blood, collected around 14 days before vaccination. These receptors were obtained from a man in his forties or fifties who received an inactivated influenza vaccine. CDR3s include the opening cysteine and the closing phenylalanine or tryptophan. A D gene is named only where the DNA matches it firmly. The size entry is marked missing in some rows and otherwise reads once, few, many or a size class.

J gene: TRBJ2-2; clone size: NA; V gene: TRBV29-1; D gene: NA; CDR3 protein: CSVKSGQTNTGELFF
J gene: TRBJ1-2; clone size: NA; V gene: TRBV7-9; D gene: NA; CDR3 protein: CASSRTGLEGYTF
J gene: TRBJ2-6; clone size: few; V gene: TRBV18; D gene: TRBD1; CDR3 protein: CASSPGQGFSGANVLTF
J gene: TRBJ2-7; clone size: NA; V gene: TRBV7-2; D gene: TRBD2; CDR3 protein: CASSPRGSGRSGYEQYF
J gene: TRBJ2-3; clone size: few; V gene: TRBV11-1; D gene: TRBD1; CDR3 protein: CASSVGQGVRTDTQYF
J gene: TRBJ1-1; clone size: few; V gene: TRBV12-5; D gene: NA; CDR3 protein: CASAIGVESTEAFF
J gene: TRBJ2-5; clone size: few; V gene: TRBV9; D gene: NA; CDR3 protein: CASSSTDYHQETQYF
J gene: TRBJ2-5; clone size: NA; V gene: TRBV28; D gene: NA; CDR3 protein: CASSQVDIRGPLETQYF
J gene: TRBJ2-7; clone size: many; V gene: TRBV11-2; D gene: TRBD2; CDR3 protein: CASSLGPGLAGIEQYF
J gene: TRBJ2-7; clone size: many; V gene: TRBV6-5; D gene: NA; CDR3 protein: CASSYSDSYEQYF
J gene: TRBJ2-7; clone size: few; V gene: TRBV20-1; D gene: TRBD1; CDR3 protein: CSAPGQVYEQYF
J gene: TRBJ2-6; clone size: NA; V gene: TRBV27; D gene: NA; CDR3 protein: CASSLGRRGANVLTF
J gene: TRBJ1-5; clone size: many; V gene: TRBV28; D gene: NA; CDR3 protein: CASSLRINQPQHF
J gene: TRBJ2-7; clone size: few; V gene: TRBV20-1; D gene: NA; CDR3 protein: CSARVPRAGSSYEQYF
J gene: TRBJ2-1; clone size: few; V gene: TRBV20-1; D gene: TRBD2; CDR3 protein: CSVGTSGRGSYNEQFF
J gene: TRBJ2-7; clone size: NA; V gene: TRBV12-3/TRBV12-4; D gene: TRBD2; CDR3 protein: CASSSGLAGVYEQYF
J gene: TRBJ2-3; clone size: NA; V gene: TRBV5-1; D gene: TRBD1; CDR3 protein: CASSLAPTGVGDTQYF
J gene: TRBJ2-7; clone size: NA; V gene: TRBV5-5; D gene: TRBD2; CDR3 protein: CASRPGTSLYEQYF
J gene: TRBJ2-1; clone size: NA; V gene: TRBV6-5; D gene: TRBD2; CDR3 protein: CASSYLAPRTSGREGEQFF
J gene: TRBJ1-5; clone size: few; V gene: TRBV12-3/TRBV12-4; D gene: TRBD1; CDR3 protein: CASRRGQYSNQPQHF
J gene: TRBJ2-7; clone size: NA; V gene: TRBV27; D gene: NA; CDR3 protein: CASSLGQRNHEQYF
J gene: TRBJ1-5; clone size: NA; V gene: TRBV28; D gene: TRBD1; CDR3 protein: CASSLSGGVQPQHF
J gene: TRBJ2-1; clone size: many; V gene: TRBV6-1; D gene: NA; CDR3 protein: CASSQAFSGSYNEQFF
J gene: TRBJ2-7; clone size: NA; V gene: TRBV10-3; D gene: TRBD2; CDR3 protein: CAISLAGVSSGSYEQYF
J gene: TRBJ1-3; clone size: NA; V gene: TRBV12-3/TRBV12-4; D gene: NA; CDR3 protein: CASSPQGRRTSGNTIYF
J gene: TRBJ2-2; clone size: NA; V gene: TRBV7-7; D gene: TRBD1; CDR3 protein: CASSEGTGNTGELFF
J gene: TRBJ1-1; clone size: few; V gene: TRBV14; D gene: NA; CDR3 protein: CASSQMENTEAFF
J gene: TRBJ2-7; clone size: many; V gene: TRBV3-1; D gene: NA; CDR3 protein: CASSQVGSRYEQYF
J gene: TRBJ2-2; clone size: few; V gene: TRBV27; D gene: NA; CDR3 protein: CASRAGPANTGELFF
J gene: TRBJ2-1; clone size: many; V gene: TRBV11-3; D gene: TRBD1; CDR3 protein: CASSTRDRGPDEQFF
J gene: TRBJ2-5; clone size: few; V gene: TRBV9; D gene: NA; CDR3 protein: CASSVAGRQETQYF
J gene: TRBJ1-5; clone size: NA; V gene: TRBV5-1; D gene: TRBD1; CDR3 protein: CASSPGGQGRGQPQHF
J gene: TRBJ2-3; clone size: many; V gene: TRBV7-9; D gene: NA; CDR3 protein: CASSLDRGRTDTQYF
J gene: TRBJ1-3; clone size: many; V gene: TRBV7-9; D gene: NA; CDR3 protein: CASSPQGTGNTIYF
J gene: TRBJ2-1; clone size: NA; V gene: TRBV30; D gene: NA; CDR3 protein: CAWSPSANNEQFF
J gene: TRBJ2-7; clone size: few; V gene: TRBV9; D gene: TRBD1; CDR3 protein: CASSPQGQGAYEQYF
J gene: TRBJ2-7; clone size: few; V gene: TRBV27; D gene: NA; CDR3 protein: CASSPGGGRERYEQYF
J gene: TRBJ2-4; clone size: few; V gene: TRBV6-2/TRBV6-3; D gene: NA; CDR3 protein: CASSTWGGGGKNIQYF
J gene: TRBJ2-2; clone size: NA; V gene: TRBV6-2/TRBV6-3; D gene: TRBD1; CDR3 protein: CASSYSIRGYGGELFF
J gene: TRBJ2-2; clone size: NA; V gene: TRBV20-1; D gene: NA; CDR3 protein: CSAPRRENTGELFF
J gene: TRBJ2-7; clone size: few; V gene: TRBV6-1; D gene: NA; CDR3 protein: CASSVTWGENYEQYF
J gene: TRBJ2-5; clone size: NA; V gene: TRBV29-1; D gene: TRBD1; CDR3 protein: CSVTTGNRAQYF
J gene: TRBJ2-7; clone size: NA; V gene: TRBV2; D gene: NA; CDR3 protein: CASSEARSEQYF
J gene: TRBJ2-3; clone size: NA; V gene: TRBV4-2; D gene: TRBD2; CDR3 protein: CASSQTAGRDTQYF
J gene: TRBJ2-7; clone size: few; V gene: TRBV4-3; D gene: NA; CDR3 protein: CASSQDIGGFYEQYF
J gene: TRBJ2-1; clone size: few; V gene: TRBV20-1; D gene: TRBD1; CDR3 protein: CSASQPQGLGNEQFF
J gene: TRBJ1-1; clone size: few; V gene: TRBV5-1; D gene: NA; CDR3 protein: CASSLAGDTSTEAFF
J gene: TRBJ2-7; clone size: few; V gene: TRBV4-3; D gene: NA; CDR3 protein: CASSQGRAASEQYF
J gene: TRBJ2-3; clone size: NA; V gene: TRBV24-1; D gene: TRBD2; CDR3 protein: CATSEGTSGGTDTQYF
J gene: TRBJ1-5; clone size: NA; V gene: TRBV20-1; D gene: NA; CDR3 protein: CSGQTDSNQPQHF
J gene: TRBJ2-5; clone size: NA; V gene: TRBV2; D gene: TRBD1; CDR3 protein: CASSEGQGASETQYF
J gene: TRBJ2-2; clone size: NA; V gene: TRBV4-1; D gene: NA; CDR3 protein: CASSQVPENTGELFF